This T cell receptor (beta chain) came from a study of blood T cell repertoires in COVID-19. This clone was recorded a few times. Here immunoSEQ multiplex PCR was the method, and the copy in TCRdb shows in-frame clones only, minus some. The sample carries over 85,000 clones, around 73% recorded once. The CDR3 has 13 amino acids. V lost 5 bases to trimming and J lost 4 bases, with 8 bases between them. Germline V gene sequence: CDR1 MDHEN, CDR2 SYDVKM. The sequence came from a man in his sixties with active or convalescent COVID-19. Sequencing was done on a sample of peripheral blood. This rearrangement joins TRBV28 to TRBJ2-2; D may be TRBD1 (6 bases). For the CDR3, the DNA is TGTGCCAGCAGTACCAGGGGCACCGGGGAGCTGTTTTTT. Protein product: CASSTRGTGELFF.